This T cell receptor (beta chain) was sequenced for a study of blood T cell repertoires in COVID-19. This CDR3 comprises 16 residues. CDR1 SGHAT and CDR2 FQNNGV come from the germline V gene. Trimming took off 5 bases at V and 0 bases at J, with 14 bases between the two ends. Methods used by the authors: Counts of nucleated cells, estimated from reference gene primer amplification, were obtained. TCRdb's copy holds only in-frame clones and misses some; the assay was immunoSEQ multiplex PCR. The V and J calls and the clone size are those of that table, but D and trimming were determined from the DNA. The sample carries roughly 110,000 clones, 75% to 85% recorded once.

The genes are TRBV11-2 and TRBJ2-1, with a weak D call TRBD2 (6 bases). The clonotype was recovered from a human donor in a cohort sampled during active COVID-19. Sequencing was done on a sample of peripheral blood. CDR3 DNA sequence: TGTGCCAGCAGCGCGGCGACTAGTCCCTCCTACAATGAGCAGTTCTTC. It codes for CASSAATSPSYNEQFF.